The 8 T cell receptor beta chains below come from one sample, sequenced in a study of blood T cell repertoires in COVID-19. TCRdb's table, derived via immunoSEQ multiplex PCR, lists solely in-frame clones and lacks some. In the table there are some 300,000 clones, 88% of which are singletons. The source material was peripheral blood. The receptors shown here come from a woman aged 25 to 39 who had recovered from COVID-19.

The rearrangement links TRBV9 to TRBJ2-1; no firm D call. CDR1 SGDLS and CDR2 YYNGEE come from the germline V gene. The CDR3 runs to 13 residues. The V end was cut by 1 base, the J end by 7 bases, with 9 bases between. CDR3 sequence reads: CASSVYLGNEQFF. CDR3 DNA: TGTGCCAGCAGCGTATACCTCGGGAATGAGCAGTTCTTC.

This clone appeared a few times. The chain couples TRBV11-2 to TRBJ1-3, with D uncertain. The CDR3 loop spans 14 amino acids. V was shortened by 2 bases and J by 4 bases, with 9 bases between the two germline ends. Germline V lookup: CDR1 SGHAT, CDR2 FQNNGV. The DNA for the CDR3 is TGTGCCAGCAGCTTAACCTTACAGGGAAACACCATATATTTT. This sequence encodes CASSLTLQGNTIYF. Drawing the rest from reference TRBV11-2 and TRBJ1-3, the complete variable domain is EAGVAQSPRYKIIEKRQSVAFWCNPISGHATLYWYQQILGQGPKLLIQFQNNGVVDDSQLPKDRFSAERLKGVDSTLKIQPAKLEDSAVYLCASSLTLQGNTIYFGEGSWLTVV.

The chain carries TRBV4-1 and TRBJ2-2; 9 bases match TRBD1. Per the germline V gene, CDR1 is MGHRA and CDR2 is YSYEKL. This CDR3 is built from 17 residues. V trimming: 2 bases; J trimming: 4 bases; junction bases outside the gene matches: 8. CDR3 residues: CASSQTYRGRSTGELFF. The CDR3 DNA sequence: TGCGCCAGCAGCCAAACCTACAGGGGGCGAAGCACCGGGGAGCTGTTTTTT.

This chain links TRBV5-4 with TRBJ2-1, with TRBD2 identical over 10 bases. Germline-derived CDR1 and CDR2 are SGHNT and YYREEE (reference sequence). Trimming took 4 bases from V and 8 from J; bases not matched to a gene: 6. This CDR3 region has 14 residues. In DNA form, the CDR3 reads TGTGCCAGCAGCGAGCGGGGGGGCCTCTATGAGCAGTTCTTC. This sequence encodes CASSERGGLYEQFF.

The chain links TRBV7-3 to TRBJ1-3, with unresolved D. The germline V and J ends were trimmed by 2 bases and 2 bases, with 10 bases remaining between them. The CDR3 is 15 amino acids. Looked up from germline, CDR1 is SGHTA and CDR2 is FQGTGA. CDR3 sequence: CASSLSGATGNTIYF. In nucleotides, the CDR3 is TGTGCCAGCAGCTTATCTGGAGCAACTGGAAACACCATATATTTT.

This clone was found once. The chain recombines TRBV5-1 with TRBJ1-4; D might be TRBD1 (5 bases). The germline gives CDR1 SGHRS, CDR2 YFSETQ. CDR3 length: 14 residues. Trimming removed 4 bases at V and 5 bases at J, with 12 bases between. The CDR3 DNA is TGCGCCAGCAGCCCGTCAGGGCGGAATGAAAAACTGTTTTTT. It yields the protein CASSPSGRNEKLFF.

The rearrangement joins TRBV15 to TRBJ1-1; TRBD1 is a possible D gene (5 bases). V gave up 0 bases and J gave up 1 base, with 15 bases separating them. The germline CDR1 and CDR2 sequences are LNHNV and YYDKDF (reference sequence). This CDR3 spans 17 amino acids. This CDR3 reads CATSRDRRGGKNTEAFF. CDR3 DNA sequence: TGTGCCACCAGCAGAGATCGTCGTGGGGGGAAGAACACTGAAGCTTTCTTT.

The V gene is TRBV11-1, the J gene TRBJ1-1, with TRBD1 matching 8 bases. Germline V gives CDR1 SGHAT, CDR2 FQDESV (reference sequence). There are 15 residues in the CDR3. Germline trimming cut 6 bases from V and 1 base from J; bases unmatched to any gene: 7. The CDR3 DNA is TGTGCCAGCAGTTCGACAGGGGAGGGGAACACTGAAGCTTTCTTT. Amino acids: CASSSTGEGNTEAFF.